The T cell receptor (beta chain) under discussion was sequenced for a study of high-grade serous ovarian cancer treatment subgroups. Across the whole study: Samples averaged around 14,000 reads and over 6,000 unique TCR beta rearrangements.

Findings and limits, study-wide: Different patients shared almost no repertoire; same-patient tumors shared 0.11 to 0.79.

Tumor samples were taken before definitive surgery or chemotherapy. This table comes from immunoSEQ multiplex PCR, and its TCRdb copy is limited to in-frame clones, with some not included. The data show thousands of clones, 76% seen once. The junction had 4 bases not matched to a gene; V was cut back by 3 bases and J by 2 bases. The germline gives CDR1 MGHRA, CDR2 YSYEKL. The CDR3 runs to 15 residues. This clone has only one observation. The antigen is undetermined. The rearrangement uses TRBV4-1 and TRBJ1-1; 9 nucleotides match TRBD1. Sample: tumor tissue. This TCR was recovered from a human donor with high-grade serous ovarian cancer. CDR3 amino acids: CASSQGQGVNTEAFF. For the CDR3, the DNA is TGCGCCAGCAGCCAGGGACAGGGCGTTAACACTGAAGCTTTCTTT.